The TCR beta chain under discussion was sequenced for a study of T-cell reconstitution after alpha-beta-depleted transplantation in children (dated by TCRdb to about 2016). Looking at the study overall: Using TCR repertoire profiling, the study quantitatively followed how T-cell immune reconstitution unfolded in children after TCRalphabeta/CD19-depleted allogeneic hematopoietic cell transplantation. General conclusions and limits of the study: In some patients, high TCRbeta diversity at day 60 was attributed to recipient T cells and intrathymic progenitors that had survived conditioning. The apparently early recovery of alphabetaT-cell counts about two months after transplant reportedly depended on only several hundred rapidly expanded clones that came from non-depleted graft cells. The frequencies of hyperexpanded clones fell over the following months, and after one year, T-cell counts and TCRbeta diversity were mostly attributed to newly produced T cells.

The treatment or condition tag for this specimen amounts to: allogeneic hematopoietic cell transplantation with graft depleted of TCRalphabeta T cells and CD19 B cells. The transplant recipients were children given TCRalphabeta/CD19-depleted allogeneic hematopoietic cell grafts. The method was PCR. TCRdb shows the sequencer as Illumina HiSeq 2500. TCR libraries were prepared with molecular barcoding, using unique molecular identifiers to normalize TCRbeta repertoire quantification. The public reads were reprocessed in TCRdb via fastp at Q25 and MiXCR, keeping in-frame beta chains. All rows with the same CDR3 protein become a single entry with the most common DNA and genes. In this sample the table shows about 200,000 distinct CDR3 sequences, around 9.2% of which occur a single time. The top ten clonotypes cover under 40% of the sample. There are a few counts of this clonotype. The antigen this receptor binds is unknown. No much larger clone is present one base from it, and per-base qualities are unavailable.

Here the sequenced sample was PBMCs, mostly from graft donor cells, taken 360 days after TCRalphabeta/CD19-depleted stem cell transplant. This clonotype originated in a male patient aged 2 to 9 who had a stem cell transplant for acute myeloid leukemia, so the T cells may come from the graft donor.

The CDR3 has the sequence CSARDPQGGGGELFF. The DNA sequence reads TGCAGTGCTAGAGATCCACAGGGGGGAGGCGGGGAGCTGTTTTTT. The rearranged segments are TRBV20-1 and TRBJ2-2; TRBD1 fits 8 bases in the junction. CDR1 and CDR2 were assigned from the germline V gene (reference sequence) as DFQATT and SNEGSKA. CDR3 length: 15 amino acids, cysteine to phenylalanine. Kept here is only the CDR3 DNA, which spans 45 bases and is read in frame from base 1. Trimming accounts for 0 bases at V and 7 bases at J, while the number of junction bases matched to no gene is 7.